A single sample gave rise to the 31 T cell receptor beta chains below, sequenced in a study of CD8+CD57+ T cells in acquired aplastic anemia. Genomic DNA, the template, was used for profiling of the TCR beta VDJ and CDR3. TCRdb processed the reads anew with MiXCR; each CDR3 protein has one entry. In the table there are tens of thousands of distinct CDR3 sequences, 45% to 60% of which are singletons. Specimen: sorted CD4+, CD8+, or CD8+CD57+ T cells (not recorded which) from PBMCs. Source of these receptors: a human donor in good health, serving as a control.

This clonotype showed up many times. The CDR3 region is CASSYPEWRTEAFF. The DNA of the CDR3 is TGTGCCAGCAGTTACCCGGAGTGGAGAACTGAAGCTTTCTTT. V is TRBV6-2 or TRBV6-3 and J is TRBJ1-1, with D hard to call. Trimming took off 2 bases at V and 5 bases at J, with 12 bases between the two ends. Germline CDR1 reads MNHEY; CDR2 reads SVGEGT. The CDR3 is 14 amino acids.

The DNA of the CDR3 is TGTGCCAGCAGATCCGGGCCTAACCTAGTGGAGCAGTACTTC. This gives the protein CASRSGPNLVEQYF. The chain links TRBV2 to TRBJ2-7; D uncertain. The germline CDR1 and CDR2 sequences are SNHLY and FYNNEI. The CDR3 sequence is 14 residues long. V lost 6 bases to trimming and J lost 7 bases, with 19 bases between them.

At least ten counts were recorded for this clonotype. V gene TRBV14 combines with J gene TRBJ2-5, with no clear D. From germline, CDR1 is SGHDN and CDR2 FVKESK. The CDR3 consists of 15 residues. The germline V and J ends were trimmed by 4 bases and 0 bases, with 12 bases remaining between them. This CDR3 reads CASSPTADYQETQYF. The CDR3 DNA reads as TGTGCCAGCAGCCCGACCGCGGATTACCAAGAGACCCAGTACTTC.

This clonotype was picked up many times. The rearrangement links TRBV30 to TRBJ1-6; unclear D gene. V lost 1 base, J lost 9 bases, and 4 bases lay in between. There are 11 residues in the CDR3. CDR1 and CDR2 from the germline V gene are GTSNPN and SVGIG (reference sequence). Here the CDR3 reads CAWSGGSPLHF. The CDR3 coding sequence is TGTGCCTGGAGTGGGGGTTCACCCCTCCACTTT.

This chain links TRBV7-2 with TRBJ2-1; 11 nucleotides align to TRBD1. Germline lookup yields CDR1 SGHTA and CDR2 FQGNSA. The V and J ends lost 5 bases and 8 bases, in that order; junction bases with no gene match: 8. This CDR3 region has 15 residues. Here the CDR3 DNA reads TGTGCCAGCAGCCGCGAGGGGACAGGGGGATATGAGCAGTTCTTC. The encoded protein is CASSREGTGGYEQFF.

Notes on this clonotype: The junction shows a germline mismatch at one end, possibly a read error. The chain carries TRBV7-8 and TRBJ1-1; the D is unclear. Looked up from germline, CDR1 is SGHVS and CDR2 is FQNEAQ. This CDR3 is 12 amino acids long. As DNA, the CDR3 is TGTGCCGGCAGCTTAGCGCTCGCTGAAGCCTTCTTT. It is translated as CAGSLALAEAFF. The whole variable domain, remainder taken from reference TRBV7-8 and TRBJ1-1, is GAGVSQSPRYKVAKRGQDVALRCDPISGHVSLFWYQQALGQGPEFLTYFQNEAQLDKSGLPSDRFFAERPEGSVSTLKIQRTQQEDSAVYLCAGSLALAEAFFGQGTRLTVV.

This rearrangement joins TRBV20-1 to TRBJ1-2, with D unclear. Per germline, CDR1 DFQATT and CDR2 SNEGSKA (reference sequence). V was cut by 3 bases and J by 4 bases, with 6 bases left in between. The CDR3 is 11 residues long. The CDR3 here is CSASTGYGYTF. The CDR3 DNA is TGCAGTGCTAGTACGGGCTATGGCTACACCTTC.

This clonotype is medium-sized (0.01 to 0.1%) within its sample. This sequence joins TRBV19 and TRBJ1-6, with D maybe TRBD1 (6 bases). Trimming stripped 5 bases from V and 6 bases from J, with 11 bases between. Germline CDR1 LNHDA, CDR2 SQIVND (reference sequence). The length of the CDR3 is 14 residues. The CDR3 is CASSQGTTNSPLHF. The CDR3 nucleotides read TGTGCCAGTAGTCAGGGGACTACTAATTCACCCCTCCACTTT. Variable domain in full (rest from reference TRBV19 and TRBJ1-6): DGGITQSPKYLFRKEGQNVTLSCEQNLNHDAMYWYRQDPGQGLRLIYYSQIVNDFQKGDIAEGYSVSREKKESFPLTVTSAQKNPTAFYLCASSQGTTNSPLHFGNGTRLTVT.

The gene calls are TRBV2 and TRBJ1-2, with D possibly being TRBD1 (5 bases). V dropped 5 bases and J dropped 4 bases, with 11 bases sitting between them. CDR1 is SNHLY, CDR2 FYNNEI, per germline. The CDR3 contains 13 residues. The CDR3 here is CASSIDDSYGYTF. In nucleotides, the CDR3 is TGTGCCAGCAGTATCGACGACAGCTATGGCTACACCTTC.

This clonotype was seen a few times. This may arise from a read error, as a much more abundant clone is one base away. The chain links TRBV27 to TRBJ2-7; a weak D match, TRBD1 (6 bases). Looked up from germline, CDR1 is MNHEY and CDR2 is SMNVEV (reference sequence). The CDR3 length is 17 residues. CDR3 nucleotides: TGTGTCAGCAGTTTATCGACAGGACTCACGAGCTCCTACGAGCAGTACTTC. Amino acids: CVSSLSTGLTSSYEQYF.

This chain links TRBV2 with TRBJ1-2; 9 bases match TRBD1. Germline CDR1 is SNHLY and CDR2 is FYNNEI. The V gene end was trimmed by 4 bases and the J gene end by 4 bases; junction bases not matched to a gene: 4. The CDR3 contains 14 residues. The CDR3 nucleotides are TGTGCCAGCAGTGGGACAGGGGCCGGCTATGGCTACACCTTC. This gives the protein CASSGTGAGYGYTF.

The chain recombines TRBV15 with TRBJ1-5, with 9 bases aligning to TRBD1. Germline V CDR1 and CDR2: LNHNV, YYDKDF (reference sequence). CDR3 length equals 16 residues. Trimming took 1 base from V and 4 from J; bases not matched to a gene: 5. In nucleotides, the CDR3 is TGTGCCACCAGCAGAGCCGGGACAGGGTGGAATCAGCCCCAGCATTTT. Amino acid sequence: CATSRAGTGWNQPQHF. Full variable domain (outside the CDR3, taken from reference TRBV15 and TRBJ1-5): DAMVIQNPRYQVTQFGKPVTLSCSQTLNHNVMYWYQQKSSQAPKLLFHYYDKDFNNEADTPDNFQSRRPNTSFCFLDIRSPGLGDTAMYLCATSRAGTGWNQPQHFGDGTRLSIL.

This clonotype counts as medium-sized (0.01 to 0.1%). The CDR3 bases are TGTGCCAGCAGCTTCGGACTAGCGCCCACCTACGAGCAGTACTTC. The encoded protein is CASSFGLAPTYEQYF. This chain uses TRBV7-6 with TRBJ2-7, with 9 bases lining up with TRBD2. The CDR3 totals 15 residues. After removal of 3 bases from V and 2 bases from J, the junction contained 5 bases not matched to a gene. Germline lookup yields CDR1 SGHVS and CDR2 FNYEAQ. Together with reference TRBV7-6 and TRBJ2-7, the CDR3 gives the full variable domain: GAGVSQSPRYKVTKRGQDVALRCDPISGHVSLYWYRQALGQGPEFLTYFNYEAQQDKSGLPNDRFSAERPEGSISTLTIQRTEQRDSAMYRCASSFGLAPTYEQYFGPGTRLTVT.

This clonotype came up many times. V is TRBV11-2 and J is TRBJ2-3, with D perhaps TRBD1 (6 bases). The CDR3 runs 16 residues. The ends were cut back, 1 base at V and 2 bases at J, with 13 bases in the middle. Germline CDR1 SGHAT, CDR2 FQNNGV. The CDR3 protein is CASSLVARTATDTQYF. In DNA form, the CDR3 reads TGTGCCAGCAGCTTAGTAGCGCGGACAGCCACAGATACGCAGTATTTT.

This clonotype is deemed medium-sized. The chain has TRBV10-1 and TRBJ2-7; D unclear. Per germline, CDR1 WNHNN and CDR2 SYGVQD (reference sequence). This CDR3 spans 14 amino acids. The V end lost 0 bases, the J end lost 3 bases, and 9 bases lay between the germline ends. CDR3: CASSESSLGYEQYF. DNA of the CDR3: TGCGCCAGCAGTGAGTCCTCCCTAGGCTACGAGCAGTACTTC.

V usage is TRBV25-1 and J usage is TRBJ2-5; maybe TRBD2 (6 bases). CDR3 length: 17 residues. Germline V lookup: CDR1 MGHDK, CDR2 SYGVNS. Between the trimmed V and J ends, which lost 6 bases and 2 bases, there was a span of 22 bases. This CDR3 reads CASSRGGSVGRQETQYF. CDR3 nucleotide sequence: TGTGCCAGCAGCAGAGGAGGGTCCGTGGGACGGCAAGAGACCCAGTACTTC.

This sequence joins TRBV19 and TRBJ2-6; D gene unclear. V was trimmed by 2 bases and J by 4 bases, leaving 3 bases between them. CDR3 length: 13 residues. Germline values: CDR1 LNHDA, CDR2 SQIVND (reference sequence). The CDR3 here is CASSIMGANVLTF. The CDR3 DNA reads as TGTGCCAGTAGTATAATGGGGGCCAACGTCCTGACTTTC.

This chain uses TRBV7-2 with TRBJ2-2, with D possibly being TRBD2 (6 bases). V lost 7 bases to trimming and J lost 2 bases, with 14 bases between them. CDR1 and CDR2 (germline): SGHTA, FQGNSA. This CDR3 region has 15 residues. The chain's CDR3 is CASTQRGSNTGELFF. CDR3 DNA sequence: TGTGCCAGCACCCAACGGGGGAGTAACACCGGGGAGCTGTTTTTT. Full variable domain (missing parts from reference TRBV7-2 and TRBJ2-2): GAGVSQSPSNKVTEKGKDVELRCDPISGHTALYWYRQSLGQGLEFLIYFQGNSAPDKSGLPSDRFSAERTGGSVSTLTIQRTQQEDSAVYLCASTQRGSNTGELFFGEGSRLTVL.

The J gene is TRBJ1-5, the V gene TRBV19; 8 bases match TRBD1. V lost 7 bases, J lost 4 bases, and 3 bases stayed unmatched. The CDR3 is made up of 13 amino acids. Germline V gives CDR1 LNHDA, CDR2 SQIVND (reference sequence). CDR3 DNA sequence: TGTGCCAGTATCGGACAGGGAAATCAGCCCCAGCATTTT. Its protein product is CASIGQGNQPQHF. The full variable domain, with the rest looked up from reference TRBV19 and TRBJ1-5, is DGGITQSPKYLFRKEGQNVTLSCEQNLNHDAMYWYRQDPGQGLRLIYYSQIVNDFQKGDIAEGYSVSREKKESFPLTVTSAQKNPTAFYLCASIGQGNQPQHFGDGTRLSIL.

The rearrangement uses TRBV10-3 and TRBJ1-1, with no clear D. V lost 2 bases and J lost 0, with 13 bases in between. CDR1 and CDR2 (germline): ENHRY, SYGVKD. The CDR3 has 16 residues. The CDR3 protein is CAISERADGMNTEAFF. CDR3 sequence (DNA): TGTGCCATCAGTGAGAGGGCCGATGGCATGAACACTGAAGCTTTCTTT.

By sample fraction, this clonotype is medium-sized. The chain joins TRBV29-1 to TRBJ2-3, with 8 bases fitting TRBD2. The ends lost 1 base at V and 5 bases at J; junction bases unmatched: 11. The germline gives CDR1 SQVTM, CDR2 ANQGSEA. The CDR3 totals 16 residues. Here the CDR3 reads CSVEGSSGAPLDTQYF. The CDR3 coding sequence is TGCAGCGTTGAAGGAAGTAGCGGGGCGCCACTAGATACGCAGTATTTT.

By frequency in the sample, this clonotype is medium-sized. This sequence joins TRBV7-2 and TRBJ2-7; 7 nucleotides line up with TRBD1. The CDR3 runs 13 residues. Germline V gives CDR1 SGHTA, CDR2 FQGNSA. V was clipped by 4 bases and J by 4 bases; unmatched bases: 4. The CDR3 DNA reads TGTGCCAGCAGCTATAACAGGGGTTACGAGCAGTACTTC. Translated: CASSYNRGYEQYF.

This clonotype was seen at least ten times. The CDR3 loop reads CASSDGDGTDTQYF. CDR3 nucleotides: TGTGCCAGCAGTGACGGGGACGGCACAGATACGCAGTATTTT. This chain links TRBV6-4 with TRBJ2-3, with D possibly being TRBD1 or TRBD2 (5 bases each). The CDR3 loop spans 14 amino acids. V lost 2 bases to trimming and J lost 1 base, with 7 bases between them. Per the germline V gene, CDR1 is MRHNA and CDR2 is SNTAGT.

The chain has TRBV19 and TRBJ1-5, with D possibly TRBD1 on 5 matching bases. V lost 5 bases and J lost 1, with 9 bases in between. This CDR3 has 14 residues. Germline lookup yields CDR1 LNHDA and CDR2 SQIVND (reference sequence). CDR3 sequence reads: CASSLQVSNQPQHF. CDR3 DNA: TGTGCCAGTAGTCTACAGGTCAGCAATCAGCCCCAGCATTTT.

The chain is built from TRBV29-1 and TRBJ1-1, with D perhaps matching TRBD1 (5 bases). Germline V CDR1 and CDR2: SQVTM, ANQGSEA. The CDR3 is 16 residues long. V dropped 6 bases and J dropped 5 bases, with 25 bases sitting between them. CDR3 nucleotide sequence: TGCAGCGTCCTCGGGGGACCAAGGGGAGAGGGGACTGAAGCTTTCTTT. Translating gives CSVLGGPRGEGTEAFF. Using reference TRBV29-1 and TRBJ1-1 for the parts outside the CDR3, the full variable domain is SAVISQKPSRDICQRGTSLTIQCQVDSQVTMMFWYRQQPGQSLTLIATANQGSEATYESGFVIDKFPISRPNLTFSTLTVSNMSPEDSSIYLCSVLGGPRGEGTEAFFGQGTRLTVV.

This clonotype showed up many times. The chain is built from TRBV7-8 and TRBJ1-5; 9 bases match TRBD1. Germline V CDR1 and CDR2: SGHVS, FQNEAQ. The CDR3 extends over 16 amino acids. V dropped 2 bases and J dropped 4; count of bases not matched to a gene: 6. The CDR3, as DNA: TGTGCCAGCAGCTTAACAACAGGGGGCGCGAATCAGCCCCAGCATTTT. It codes for CASSLTTGGANQPQHF. Together with reference TRBV7-8 and TRBJ1-5, the CDR3 gives the full variable domain: GAGVSQSPRYKVAKRGQDVALRCDPISGHVSLFWYQQALGQGPEFLTYFQNEAQLDKSGLPSDRFFAERPEGSVSTLKIQRTQQEDSAVYLCASSLTTGGANQPQHFGDGTRLSIL.

The J gene is TRBJ2-1, the V gene TRBV25-1; TRBD2 matches 9 bases. The germline V gene encodes CDR1 MGHDK and CDR2 SYGVNS. Trimming at V came to 3 bases and at J to 4 bases, leaving 4 bases not matched to a gene. This CDR3 contains 15 residues. This chain's CDR3 is CASSEALAGYNEQFF. In DNA, the CDR3 is TGTGCCAGCAGTGAGGCGCTAGCGGGATACAATGAGCAGTTCTTC. The variable domain in full, with the rest retrieved from reference TRBV25-1 and TRBJ2-1, is EADIYQTPRYLVIGTGKKITLECSQTMGHDKMYWYQQDPGMELHLIHYSYGVNSTEKGDLSSESTVSRIRTEHFPLTLESARPSHTSQYLCASSEALAGYNEQFFGPGTRLTVL.

The rearrangement links TRBV24-1 to TRBJ1-2, with a weak D call TRBD1 (5 bases). CDR1 is KGHDR, CDR2 SFDVKD, per germline. V gave up 11 bases and J gave up 4 bases, with 19 bases separating them. The CDR3 spans 14 residues. CDR3: CASSTGLSLYGYTF. CDR3 sequence (DNA): TGTGCCAGCAGCACGGGGCTTTCCCTCTATGGCTACACCTTC.

The sample holds a few counts of this clonotype. One end of the junction fails to match germline, which may point to a read error. V usage is TRBV29-1 and J usage is TRBJ1-6; D not resolved. The length of the CDR3 is 14 residues. Per germline, CDR1 SQVTM and CDR2 ANQGSEA. CDR3 sequence: CSVVIGGSNSALHF. CDR3 DNA sequence: TGCAGCGTGGTAATCGGTGGGAGTAATTCAGCCCTCCACTTT. The full variable domain, with the rest looked up from reference TRBV29-1 and TRBJ1-6, is SAVISQKPSRDICQRGTSLTIQCQVDSQVTMMFWYRQQPGQSLTLIATANQGSEATYESGFVIDKFPISRPNLTFSTLTVSNMSPEDSSIYLCSVVIGGSNSALHFGNGTRLTVT.

This clonotype was recorded only once. The chain joins TRBV27 to TRBJ2-7; TRBD2 aligns across 13 bases. J gave up 1 base and V 5 bases, and 5 bases lay outside the gene matches. CDR3 length: 16 amino acids. In germline, CDR1 is MNHEY, CDR2 SMNVEV (reference sequence). The CDR3 nucleotides are TGTGCCAGCAGTGCCGGACTAGCGGGGGTGTCCTACGAGCAGTACTTC. Its translation: CASSAGLAGVSYEQYF.

This clonotype has at least ten counts. This chain joins TRBV6-4 and TRBJ2-3, with 10 positions matching TRBD1. The germline V gene encodes CDR1 MRHNA and CDR2 SNTAGT. The CDR3 length is 14 residues. The V segment lost 2 bases and the J segment 4 bases; nucleotides outside the gene matches: 0. As DNA, the CDR3 is TGTGCCAGCAGTGACGGACAGGGGGCAGATACGCAGTATTTT. It translates to CASSDGQGADTQYF.